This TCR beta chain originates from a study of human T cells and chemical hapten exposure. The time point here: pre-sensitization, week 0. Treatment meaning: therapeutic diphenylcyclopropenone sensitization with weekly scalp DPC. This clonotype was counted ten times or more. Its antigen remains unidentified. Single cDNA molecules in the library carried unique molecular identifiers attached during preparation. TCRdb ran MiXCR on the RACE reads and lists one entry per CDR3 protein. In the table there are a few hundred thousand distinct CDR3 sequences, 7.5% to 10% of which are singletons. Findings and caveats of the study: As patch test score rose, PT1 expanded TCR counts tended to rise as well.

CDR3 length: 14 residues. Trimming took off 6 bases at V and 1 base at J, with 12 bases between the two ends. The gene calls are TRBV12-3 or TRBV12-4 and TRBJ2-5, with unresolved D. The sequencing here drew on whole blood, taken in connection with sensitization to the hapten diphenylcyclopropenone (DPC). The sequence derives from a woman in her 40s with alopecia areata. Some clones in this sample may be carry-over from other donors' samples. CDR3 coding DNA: TGTGCCAGCAGGTTCCGGGCCTCCCAAGAGACCCAGTACTTC. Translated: CASRFRASQETQYF.